This T cell receptor beta chain was sequenced in a study of early T cells in non-severe SARS-CoV-2 infection. TCRdb passed the 5' RACE reads through MiXCR, listing each CDR3 protein once. The sample includes under 70,000 distinct CDR3 sequences, less than 5.5% seen only once; the top ten take 4.9%. The receptor was isolated from an adult who was a healthcare worker with PCR-confirmed SARS-CoV-2 infection or an uninfected control (not recorded which). The specimen was whole blood.

The CDR3 DNA follows: TGTGCCAGCAGCGGCGCGGGACAGGGCCCAGAGACCCAGTACTTC. The encoded protein is CASSGAGQGPETQYF. V and J are TRBV5-6 and TRBJ2-5, with 9 bases that match TRBD1. Germline CDR1 is SGHDT and CDR2 is YYEEEE. V lost 4 bases and J lost 4; bases outside the gene matches: 8. The CDR3 totals 15 residues.